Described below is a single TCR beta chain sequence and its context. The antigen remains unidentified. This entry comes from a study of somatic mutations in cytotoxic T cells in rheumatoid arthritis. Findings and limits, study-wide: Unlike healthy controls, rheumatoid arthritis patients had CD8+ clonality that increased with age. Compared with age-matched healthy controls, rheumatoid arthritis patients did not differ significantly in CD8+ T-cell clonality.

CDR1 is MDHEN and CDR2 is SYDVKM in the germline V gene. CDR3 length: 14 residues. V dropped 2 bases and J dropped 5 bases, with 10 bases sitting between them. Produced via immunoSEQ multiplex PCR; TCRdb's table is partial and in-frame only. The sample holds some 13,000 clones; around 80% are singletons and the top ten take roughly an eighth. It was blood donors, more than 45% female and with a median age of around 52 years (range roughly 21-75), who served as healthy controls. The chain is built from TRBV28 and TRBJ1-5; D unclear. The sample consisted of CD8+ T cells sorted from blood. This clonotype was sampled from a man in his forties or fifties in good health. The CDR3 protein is CASSLDLGYQPQHF. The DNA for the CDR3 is TGTGCCAGCAGTTTAGACCTCGGATATCAGCCCCAGCATTTT.